This T cell receptor (beta chain) stems from a study of metastatic and nonmetastatic thyroid tumors. Across the whole study: Repertoire comparisons spanned blood and tumor or nodule tissue from malignant and benign thyroid patients.

V was trimmed by 6 bases and J by 5 bases, leaving 10 bases between them. The CDR3 has 12 amino acids. Germline values: CDR1 LGHDT, CDR2 YNNKEL (reference sequence). Study-wide findings and caveats: A significant increase in TCR beta diversity was reportedly seen in malignant thyroid tumors relative to benign nodules, in blood and tumor.

Authors' analysis steps: Between-group CDR3 differences, defined by clinicopathological status, yielded a distant-metastasis classifier for papillary thyroid cancer. TCRdb reprocessed the PCR reads using MiXCR. It is TCRdb's table, rather than the study itself, that gives the V and J calls and clone size. This table holds about 32,000 clones, about 20% found once. Treatment of any kind had been given to no patient before thyroid surgery. For this clone: Its antigen is as yet unknown.

The source material was blood. V gene TRBV3-1 combines with J gene TRBJ1-2; D gene ambiguous. The receptor comes from a female donor with papillary thyroid cancer or a benign thyroid nodule (not recorded which). Some clones in this sample may be carry-over from other donors' samples. CDR3 sequence (DNA): TGTGCCAGCAGTAAGGACCGTTATGGCTACACCTTC. Translation gives CASSKDRYGYTF.